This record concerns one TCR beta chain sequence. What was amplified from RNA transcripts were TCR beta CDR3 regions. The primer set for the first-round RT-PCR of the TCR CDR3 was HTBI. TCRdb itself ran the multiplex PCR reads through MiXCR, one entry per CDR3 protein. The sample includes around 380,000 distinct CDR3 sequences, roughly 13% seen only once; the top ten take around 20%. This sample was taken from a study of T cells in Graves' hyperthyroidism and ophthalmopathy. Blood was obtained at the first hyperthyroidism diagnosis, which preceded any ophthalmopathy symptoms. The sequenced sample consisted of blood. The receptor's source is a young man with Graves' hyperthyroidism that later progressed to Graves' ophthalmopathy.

The CDR3 here is CASSHAGAGEQFF. The CDR3 region has the DNA TGCGCCAGCAGTCACGCGGGGGCTGGTGAGCAGTTCTTC. The chain joins TRBV10-2 to TRBJ2-1, with D perhaps TRBD2 (7 bases). Germline CDR1 is WSHSY and CDR2 is SAAADI. The CDR3 spans 13 residues. V lost 5 bases and J 9 bases, leaving 14 bases between the germline ends.